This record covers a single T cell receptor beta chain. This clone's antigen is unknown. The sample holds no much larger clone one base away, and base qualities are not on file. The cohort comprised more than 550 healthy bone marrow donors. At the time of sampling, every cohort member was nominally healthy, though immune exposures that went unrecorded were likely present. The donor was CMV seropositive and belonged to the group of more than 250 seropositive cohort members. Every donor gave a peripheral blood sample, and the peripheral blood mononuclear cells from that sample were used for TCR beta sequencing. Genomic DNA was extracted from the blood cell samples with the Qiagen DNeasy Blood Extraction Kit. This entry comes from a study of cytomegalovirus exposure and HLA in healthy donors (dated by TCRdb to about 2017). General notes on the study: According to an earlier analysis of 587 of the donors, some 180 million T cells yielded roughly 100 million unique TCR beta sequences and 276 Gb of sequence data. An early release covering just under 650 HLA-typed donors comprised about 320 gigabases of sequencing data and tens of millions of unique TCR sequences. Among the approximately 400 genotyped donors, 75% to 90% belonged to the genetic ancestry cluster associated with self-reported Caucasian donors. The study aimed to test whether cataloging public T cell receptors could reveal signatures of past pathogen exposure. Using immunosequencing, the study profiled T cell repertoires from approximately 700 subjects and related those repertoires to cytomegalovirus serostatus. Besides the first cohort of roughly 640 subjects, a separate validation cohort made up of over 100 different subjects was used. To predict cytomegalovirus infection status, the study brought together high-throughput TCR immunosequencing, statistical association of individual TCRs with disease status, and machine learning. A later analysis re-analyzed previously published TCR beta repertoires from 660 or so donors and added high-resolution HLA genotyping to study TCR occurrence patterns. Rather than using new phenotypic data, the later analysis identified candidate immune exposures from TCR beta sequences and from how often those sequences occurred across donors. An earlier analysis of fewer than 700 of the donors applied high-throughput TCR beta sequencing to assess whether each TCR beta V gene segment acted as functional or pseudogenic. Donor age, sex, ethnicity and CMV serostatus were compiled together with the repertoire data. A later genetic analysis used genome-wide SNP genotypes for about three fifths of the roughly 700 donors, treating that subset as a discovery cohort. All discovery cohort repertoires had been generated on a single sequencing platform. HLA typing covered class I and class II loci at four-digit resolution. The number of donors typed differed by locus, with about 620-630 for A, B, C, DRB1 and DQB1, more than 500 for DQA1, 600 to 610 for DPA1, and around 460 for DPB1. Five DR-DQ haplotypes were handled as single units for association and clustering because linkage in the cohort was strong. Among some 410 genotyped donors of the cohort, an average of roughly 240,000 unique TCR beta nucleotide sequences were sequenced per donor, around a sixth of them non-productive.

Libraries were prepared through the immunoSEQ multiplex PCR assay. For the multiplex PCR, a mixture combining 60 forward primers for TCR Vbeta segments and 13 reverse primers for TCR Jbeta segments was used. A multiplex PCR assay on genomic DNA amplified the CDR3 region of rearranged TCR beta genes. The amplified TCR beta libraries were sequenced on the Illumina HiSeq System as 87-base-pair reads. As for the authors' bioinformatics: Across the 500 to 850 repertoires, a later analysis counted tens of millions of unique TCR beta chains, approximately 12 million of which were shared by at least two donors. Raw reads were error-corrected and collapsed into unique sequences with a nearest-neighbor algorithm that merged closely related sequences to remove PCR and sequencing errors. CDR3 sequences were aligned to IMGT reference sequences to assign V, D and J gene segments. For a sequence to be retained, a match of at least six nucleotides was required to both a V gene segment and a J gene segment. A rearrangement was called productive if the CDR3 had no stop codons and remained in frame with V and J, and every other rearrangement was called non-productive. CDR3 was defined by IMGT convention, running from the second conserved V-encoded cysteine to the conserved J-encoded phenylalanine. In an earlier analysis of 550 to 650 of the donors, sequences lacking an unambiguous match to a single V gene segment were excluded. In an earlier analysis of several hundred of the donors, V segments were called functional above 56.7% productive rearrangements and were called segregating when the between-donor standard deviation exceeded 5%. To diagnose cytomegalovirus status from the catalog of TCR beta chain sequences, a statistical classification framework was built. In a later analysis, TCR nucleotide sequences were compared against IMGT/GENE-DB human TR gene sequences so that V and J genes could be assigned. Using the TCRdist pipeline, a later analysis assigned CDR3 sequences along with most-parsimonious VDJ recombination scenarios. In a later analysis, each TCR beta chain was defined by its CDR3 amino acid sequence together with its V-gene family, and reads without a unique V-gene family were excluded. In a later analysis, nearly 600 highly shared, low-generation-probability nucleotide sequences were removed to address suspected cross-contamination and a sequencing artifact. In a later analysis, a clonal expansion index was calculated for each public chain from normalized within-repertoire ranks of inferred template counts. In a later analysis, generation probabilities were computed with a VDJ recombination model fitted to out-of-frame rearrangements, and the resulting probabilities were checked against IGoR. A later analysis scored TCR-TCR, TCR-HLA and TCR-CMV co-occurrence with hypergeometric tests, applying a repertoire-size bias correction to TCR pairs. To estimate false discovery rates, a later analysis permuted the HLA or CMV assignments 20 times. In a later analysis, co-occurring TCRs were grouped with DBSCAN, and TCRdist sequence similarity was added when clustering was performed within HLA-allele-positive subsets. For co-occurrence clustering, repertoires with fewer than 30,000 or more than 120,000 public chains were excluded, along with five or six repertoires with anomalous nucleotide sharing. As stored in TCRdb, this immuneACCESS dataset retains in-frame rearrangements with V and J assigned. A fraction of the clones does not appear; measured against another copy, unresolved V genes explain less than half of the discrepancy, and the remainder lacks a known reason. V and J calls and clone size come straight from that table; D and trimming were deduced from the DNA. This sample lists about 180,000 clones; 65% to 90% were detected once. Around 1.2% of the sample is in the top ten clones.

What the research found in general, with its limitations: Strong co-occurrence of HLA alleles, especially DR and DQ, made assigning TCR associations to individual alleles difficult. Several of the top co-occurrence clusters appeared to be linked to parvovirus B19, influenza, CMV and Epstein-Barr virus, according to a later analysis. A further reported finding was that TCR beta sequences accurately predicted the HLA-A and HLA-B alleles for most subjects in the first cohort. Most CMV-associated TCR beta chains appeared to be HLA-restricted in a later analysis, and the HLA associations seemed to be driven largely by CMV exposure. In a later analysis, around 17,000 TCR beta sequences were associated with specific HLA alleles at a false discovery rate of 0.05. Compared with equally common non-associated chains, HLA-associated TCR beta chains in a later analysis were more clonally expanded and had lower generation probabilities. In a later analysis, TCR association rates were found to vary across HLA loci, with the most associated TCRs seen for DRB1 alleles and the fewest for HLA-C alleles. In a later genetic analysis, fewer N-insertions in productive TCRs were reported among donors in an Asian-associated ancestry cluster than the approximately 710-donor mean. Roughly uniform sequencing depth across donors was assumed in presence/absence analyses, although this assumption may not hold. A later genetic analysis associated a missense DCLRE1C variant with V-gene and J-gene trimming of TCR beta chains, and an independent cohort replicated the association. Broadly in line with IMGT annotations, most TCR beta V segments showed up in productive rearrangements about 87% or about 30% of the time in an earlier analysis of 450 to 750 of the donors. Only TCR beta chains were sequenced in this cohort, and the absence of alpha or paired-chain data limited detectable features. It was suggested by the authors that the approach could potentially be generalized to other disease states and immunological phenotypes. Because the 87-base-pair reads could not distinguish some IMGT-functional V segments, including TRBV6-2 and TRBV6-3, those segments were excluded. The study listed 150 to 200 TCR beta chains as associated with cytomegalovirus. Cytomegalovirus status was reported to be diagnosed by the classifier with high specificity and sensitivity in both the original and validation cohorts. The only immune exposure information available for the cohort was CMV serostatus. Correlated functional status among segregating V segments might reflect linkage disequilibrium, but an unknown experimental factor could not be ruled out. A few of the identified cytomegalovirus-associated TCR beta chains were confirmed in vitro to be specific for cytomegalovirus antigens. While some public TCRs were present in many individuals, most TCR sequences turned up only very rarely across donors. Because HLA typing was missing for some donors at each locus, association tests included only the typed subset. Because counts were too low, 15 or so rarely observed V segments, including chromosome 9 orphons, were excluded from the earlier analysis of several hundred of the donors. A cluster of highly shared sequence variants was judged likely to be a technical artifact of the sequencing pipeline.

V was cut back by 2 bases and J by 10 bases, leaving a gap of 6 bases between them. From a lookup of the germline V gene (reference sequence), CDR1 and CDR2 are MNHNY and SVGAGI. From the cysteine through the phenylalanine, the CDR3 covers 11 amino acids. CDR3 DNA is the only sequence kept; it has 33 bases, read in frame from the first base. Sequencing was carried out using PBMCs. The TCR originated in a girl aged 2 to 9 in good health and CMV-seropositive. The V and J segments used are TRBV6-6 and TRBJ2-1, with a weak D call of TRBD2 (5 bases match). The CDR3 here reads CASSYRGEQFF. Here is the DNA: TGTGCCAGCAGTTACCGGGGAGAGCAGTTCTTC.